This TCR beta chain was captured in a study of T cells in Graves' hyperthyroidism and ophthalmopathy. General study findings and limits: From stable hyperthyroidism, ophthalmopathy was separated by a 13 V-J model. Ophthalmopathy, which appeared later, was predicted by the model a median 6.5 months before onset. Expanded thyroid clonotypes (above 0.001) were mostly also found in blood.

Trimming pared 5 bases from V and 0 bases from J, leaving 10 bases between. Germline values: CDR1 MNHNS, CDR2 SASEGT. The CDR3 is made up of 14 amino acids. In this sample, this clonotype turned up a few times. Its antigen is as yet unknown. Ophthalmopathy patients had Clinical Activity Score at least 3, NOSPECS grade at least 4, duration under 3 months. TCR beta CDR3 sequences were amplified from RNA transcripts. First-round RT-PCR targeting the TCR CDR3 was performed with the HTBI primer set. TCRdb redid the calling of the multiplex PCR reads with MiXCR, one entry per CDR3 protein. The sample carries a few hundred thousand distinct CDR3 sequences, about 15% recorded once.

The sequenced material came from blood. The TCR originated in a woman between 25 and 40 years old with Graves' ophthalmopathy. The V call is TRBV6-1, the J call TRBJ1-2; unclear D gene. The DNA of the CDR3 is TGTGCCAGCAGTCCTTTCACCGCTAACTATGGCTACACCTTC. Translated, it gives CASSPFTANYGYTF.